This TCR beta chain was documented in a study of patients and donors after allogeneic stem cell transplantation. With 4 bases removed from V and 0 bases from J, the gap between germline ends came to 17 bases. The CDR3 has 16 residues. Germline V gene sequence: CDR1 SQVTM, CDR2 ANQGSEA. This clonotype has more than one count but fewer than ten. In TCRdb, the RT-PCR reads were re-called with MiXCR into one record per CDR3 protein. The data hold about 7,100 distinct CDR3 sequences, with about an eighth observed a single time. The chain has TRBV29-1 and TRBJ2-3; possible D gene TRBD1, 5 bases. Sequenced material: blood, either unsorted or a sorted T cell fraction (not recorded which). This clonotype was sampled from a human donor who was either an allogeneic HSCT recipient or a stem cell or donor lymphocyte infusion donor (not recorded which). It is not recorded whose cells these are; they may come from a transplant donor. CDR3 DNA: TGCAGCGTTGGGGGCGGAGTGAGAGCTAGCACAGATACGCAGTATTTT. Translating gives CSVGGGVRASTDTQYF.